The clone carrying this T cell receptor (beta chain) was counted a few times. As yet, its antigen is unknown. TCRdb independently ran MiXCR on the RT-PCR reads; one entry per CDR3 protein. In the table there are around 710,000 distinct CDR3 sequences, about 14% of which are singletons. V gave up 5 bases and J gave up 5 bases, with 14 bases separating them. Per the germline V gene, CDR1 is SGHKS and CDR2 is YYEKEE (reference sequence). CDR3 length: 14 residues. This entry is derived from a study of response to subunit inactivated influenza vaccine. Broader study findings: Authors proposed each seasonal influenza vaccination draws in few new T cells.

This clonotype originated in a man aged 50 or older who received an inactivated influenza vaccine. This chain joins TRBV5-5 and TRBJ1-5; D perhaps matches TRBD1 (6 bases). The input for sequencing was PBMCs from blood, taken roughly 15 days before vaccination. CDR3 amino acids: CASSRDRGDQPQHF. In DNA form, the CDR3 reads TGTGCCAGCAGTAGGGATAGGGGGGATCAGCCCCAGCATTTT.